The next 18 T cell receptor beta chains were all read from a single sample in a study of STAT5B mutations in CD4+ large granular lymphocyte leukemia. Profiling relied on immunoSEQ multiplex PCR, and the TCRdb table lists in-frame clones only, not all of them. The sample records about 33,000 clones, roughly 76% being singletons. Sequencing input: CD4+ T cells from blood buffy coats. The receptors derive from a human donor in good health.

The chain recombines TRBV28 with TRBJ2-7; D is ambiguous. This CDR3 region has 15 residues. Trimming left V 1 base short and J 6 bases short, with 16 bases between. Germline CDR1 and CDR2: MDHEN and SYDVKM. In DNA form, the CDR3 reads TGTGCCAGCAGTTTATCTTCCCCCCCTACGACCGAGCAGTACTTC. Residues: CASSLSSPPTTEQYF.

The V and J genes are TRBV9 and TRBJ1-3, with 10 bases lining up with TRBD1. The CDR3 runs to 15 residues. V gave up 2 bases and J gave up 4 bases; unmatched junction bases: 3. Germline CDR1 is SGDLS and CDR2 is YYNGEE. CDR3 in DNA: TGTGCCAGCAGCGTTGGGACAGGGGTAGGAAACACCATATATTTT. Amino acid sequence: CASSVGTGVGNTIYF.

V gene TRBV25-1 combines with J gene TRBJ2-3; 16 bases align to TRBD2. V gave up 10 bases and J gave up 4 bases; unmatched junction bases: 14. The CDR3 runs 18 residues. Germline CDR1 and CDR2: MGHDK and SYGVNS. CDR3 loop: CATEDPGLAGGRADTQYF. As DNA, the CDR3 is TGTGCCACCGAGGACCCGGGACTAGCGGGAGGGAGGGCAGATACGCAGTATTTT.

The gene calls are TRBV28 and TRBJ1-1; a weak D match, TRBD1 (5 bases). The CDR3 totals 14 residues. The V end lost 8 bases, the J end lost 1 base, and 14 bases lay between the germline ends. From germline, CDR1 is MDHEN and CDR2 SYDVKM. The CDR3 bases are TGTGCCAGCTCCGGGTGGGGGGGGAACACTGAAGCTTTCTTT. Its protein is CASSGWGGNTEAFF.

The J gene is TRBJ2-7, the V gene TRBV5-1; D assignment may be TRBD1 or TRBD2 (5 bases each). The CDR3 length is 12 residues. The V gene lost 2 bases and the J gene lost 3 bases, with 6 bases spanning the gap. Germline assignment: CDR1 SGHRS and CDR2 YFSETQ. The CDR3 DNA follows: TGCGCCAGCAGCTTTGGGGGCTACGAGCAGTACTTC. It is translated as CASSFGGYEQYF.

The CDR3 here is CASTLSGGYEQYF. CDR3 bases: TGTGCCAGCACCCTGAGTGGGGGCTACGAGCAGTACTTC. This chain joins TRBV7-2 and TRBJ2-7; D might be TRBD1 or TRBD2, each matching 5 bases. Germline values: CDR1 SGHTA, CDR2 FQGNSA. V was cut by 7 bases and J by 3 bases, with 13 bases left in between. There are 13 residues in the CDR3. The full variable domain, its missing parts supplied by reference TRBV7-2 and TRBJ2-7, is GAGVSQSPSNKVTEKGKDVELRCDPISGHTALYWYRQSLGQGLEFLIYFQGNSAPDKSGLPSDRFSAERTGGSVSTLTIQRTQQEDSAVYLCASTLSGGYEQYFGPGTRLTVT.

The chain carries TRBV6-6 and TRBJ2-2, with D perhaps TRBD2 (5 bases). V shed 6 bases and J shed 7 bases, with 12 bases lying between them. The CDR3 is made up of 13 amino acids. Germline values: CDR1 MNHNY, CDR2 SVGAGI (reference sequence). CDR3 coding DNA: TGTGCCAGCAGGGGATCCGGGGTCGGGGAGCTGTTTTTT. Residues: CASRGSGVGELFF.

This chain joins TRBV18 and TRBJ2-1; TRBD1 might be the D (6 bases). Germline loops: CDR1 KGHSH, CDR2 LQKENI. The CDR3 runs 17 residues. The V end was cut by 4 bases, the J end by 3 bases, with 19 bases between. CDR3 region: CASSLGIGQSNYNEQFF. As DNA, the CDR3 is TGTGCCAGCTCACTTGGAATAGGACAGAGCAACTACAATGAGCAGTTCTTC.

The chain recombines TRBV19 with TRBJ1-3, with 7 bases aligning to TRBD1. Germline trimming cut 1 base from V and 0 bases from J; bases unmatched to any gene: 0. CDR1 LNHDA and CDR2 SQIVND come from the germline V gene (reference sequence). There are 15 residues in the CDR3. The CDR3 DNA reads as TGTGCCAGTAGTATAGGGGACAGCTCTGGAAACACCATATATTTT. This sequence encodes CASSIGDSSGNTIYF.

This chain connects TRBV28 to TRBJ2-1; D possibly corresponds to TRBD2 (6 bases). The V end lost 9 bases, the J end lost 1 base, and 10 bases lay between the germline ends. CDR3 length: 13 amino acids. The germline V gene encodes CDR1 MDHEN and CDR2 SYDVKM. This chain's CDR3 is CASRELSYNEQFF. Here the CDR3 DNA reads TGTGCCAGTCGGGAGTTATCCTACAATGAGCAGTTCTTC.

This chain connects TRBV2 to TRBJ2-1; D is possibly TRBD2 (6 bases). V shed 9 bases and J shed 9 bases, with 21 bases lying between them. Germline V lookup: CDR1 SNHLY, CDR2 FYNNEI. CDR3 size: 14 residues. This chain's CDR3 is CASRDSPAGGEQFF. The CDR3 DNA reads TGTGCCAGTAGGGACTCGCCTGCTGGGGGTGAGCAGTTCTTC.

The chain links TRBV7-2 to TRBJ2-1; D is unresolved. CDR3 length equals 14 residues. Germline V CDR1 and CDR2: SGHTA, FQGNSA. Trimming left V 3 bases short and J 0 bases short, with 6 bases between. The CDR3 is CASSFDVSYNEQFF. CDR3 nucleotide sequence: TGTGCCAGCAGCTTTGATGTCTCCTACAATGAGCAGTTCTTC.

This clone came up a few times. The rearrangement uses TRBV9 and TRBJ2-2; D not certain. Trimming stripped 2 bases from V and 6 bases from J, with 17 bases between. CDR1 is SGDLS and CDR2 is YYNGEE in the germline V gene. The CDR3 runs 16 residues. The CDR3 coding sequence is TGTGCCAGCAGCGTCCGGACCGCCCTATGGTCCGGGGAGCTGTTTTTT. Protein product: CASSVRTALWSGELFF.

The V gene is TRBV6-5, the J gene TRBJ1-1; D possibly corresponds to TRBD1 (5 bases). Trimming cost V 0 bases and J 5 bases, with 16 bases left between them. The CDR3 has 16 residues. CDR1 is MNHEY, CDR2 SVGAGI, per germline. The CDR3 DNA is TGTGCCAGCAGTTACTCCTCGGGGGGGGTGGGGACTGAAGCTTTCTTT. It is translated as CASSYSSGGVGTEAFF.

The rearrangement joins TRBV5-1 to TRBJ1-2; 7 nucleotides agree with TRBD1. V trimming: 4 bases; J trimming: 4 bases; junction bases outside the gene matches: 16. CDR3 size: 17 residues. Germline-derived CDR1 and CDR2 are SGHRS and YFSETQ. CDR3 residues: CASSEGTVLVQSYGYTF. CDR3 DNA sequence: TGCGCCAGCAGCGAGGGGACAGTCCTGGTCCAAAGCTATGGCTACACCTTC.

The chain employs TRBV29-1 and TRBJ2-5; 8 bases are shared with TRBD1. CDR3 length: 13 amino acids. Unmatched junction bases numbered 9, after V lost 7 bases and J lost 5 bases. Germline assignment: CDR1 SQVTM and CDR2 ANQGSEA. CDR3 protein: CSAAGQGEETQYF. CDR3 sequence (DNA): TGCAGCGCCGCCGGACAGGGCGAGGAGACCCAGTACTTC.

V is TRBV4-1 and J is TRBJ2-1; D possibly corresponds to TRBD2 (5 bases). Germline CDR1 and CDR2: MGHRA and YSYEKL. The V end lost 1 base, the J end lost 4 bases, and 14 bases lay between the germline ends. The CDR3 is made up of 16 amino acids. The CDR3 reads CASSQVGRAVYNEQFF. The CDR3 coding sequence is TGCGCCAGCAGCCAAGTAGGGCGAGCGGTATACAATGAGCAGTTCTTC.

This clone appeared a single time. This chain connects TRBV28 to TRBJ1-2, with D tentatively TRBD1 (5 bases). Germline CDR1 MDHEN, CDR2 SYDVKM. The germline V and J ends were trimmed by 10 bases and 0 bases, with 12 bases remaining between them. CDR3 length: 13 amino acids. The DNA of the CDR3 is TGTGCCACCACAGGCTTCACTAACTATGGCTACACCTTC. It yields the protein CATTGFTNYGYTF.